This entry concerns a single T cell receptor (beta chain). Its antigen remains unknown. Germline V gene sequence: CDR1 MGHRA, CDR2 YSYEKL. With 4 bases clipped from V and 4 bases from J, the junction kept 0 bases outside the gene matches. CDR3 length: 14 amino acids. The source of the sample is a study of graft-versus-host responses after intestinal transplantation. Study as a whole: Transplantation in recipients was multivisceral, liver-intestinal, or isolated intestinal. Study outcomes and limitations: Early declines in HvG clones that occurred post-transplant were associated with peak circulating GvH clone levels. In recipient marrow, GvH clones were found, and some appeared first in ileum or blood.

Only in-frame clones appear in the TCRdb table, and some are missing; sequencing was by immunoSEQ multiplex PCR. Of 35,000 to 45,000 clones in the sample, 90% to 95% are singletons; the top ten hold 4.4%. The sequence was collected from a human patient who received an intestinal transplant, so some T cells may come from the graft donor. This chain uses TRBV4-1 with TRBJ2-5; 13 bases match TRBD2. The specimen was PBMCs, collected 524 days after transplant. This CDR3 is CASSRTSGRETQYF. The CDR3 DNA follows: TGCGCCAGCAGCCGGACTAGCGGGAGAGAGACCCAGTACTTC.